This T cell receptor (beta chain) was sequenced during a study of CD8 T cells in ankylosing spondylitis. V gave up 5 bases and J gave up 4 bases, with 6 bases separating them. CDR1 is SQVTM, CDR2 ANQGSEA, per germline. The CDR3 has 11 residues. From the 5' RACE reads, TCRdb called clonotypes with MiXCR, one entry per CDR3 protein. The sample comprises approximately 140,000 distinct CDR3 sequences, around two fifths of which are singletons, and roughly 15% rests with the top ten. The genes are TRBV29-1 and TRBJ2-1; no clear D gene. This receptor was taken from a male donor with ankylosing spondylitis. The sample comprised synovial fluid, either unsorted or a sorted T cell fraction (not recorded which). CDR3 sequence (DNA): TGCAGCGTTCGACGTTACAATGAGCAGTTCTTC. Its protein product is CSVRRYNEQFF.